This T cell receptor beta chain was documented in a study of cytomegalovirus exposure and HLA in healthy donors. Whole-study findings and limits: Sequencing likely generated an artifact that appeared as a cluster of highly shared sequence variants.

The PCR ran on 60 Vbeta and 13 Jbeta primers. TCRdb keeps only in-frame clones here, not all; method: immunoSEQ multiplex PCR. Of approximately 130,000 clones detected, 70% to 80% appear once; the ten largest clones hold less than 4%. Germline CDR1 and CDR2: SGHRS and YFSETQ. The CDR3 totals 13 residues. Trimming removed 0 bases from V and 4 bases from J, with 7 bases in between. As regards this clone: Its antigen is currently unknown.

This clonotype was obtained from a man younger than 40 in good health and CMV-seronegative. Specimen: PBMCs. The chain uses TRBV5-1 and TRBJ1-2; no clear D gene. The CDR3 bases are TGCGCCAGCAGCTTGGTAGAGAGCTATGGCTACACCTTC. Translation gives CASSLVESYGYTF.